These 6 T cell receptor beta chains were sequenced from one sample in a study of OX40 agonist ivuxolimab in advanced cancers. Method: immunoSEQ multiplex PCR; TCRdb's copy keeps in-frame clones and lacks some. This sample has approximately 44,000 clones; about four fifths occur once, and the top ten carry under 11%. The sequenced sample was CD4+ or CD8+ T cells sorted from blood, obtained in a trial of the OX40 agonist ivuxolimab. The origin of the receptors is an adult with an advanced solid tumor such as melanoma, head and neck, liver or kidney cancer.

This rearrangement joins TRBV7-9 to TRBJ2-3; D not resolved. V gave up 0 bases and J gave up 0 bases, with 10 bases separating them. Germline assignment: CDR1 SEHNR and CDR2 FQNEAQ (reference sequence). The CDR3 has 16 residues. Here the CDR3 reads CASSLAVFDSTDTQYF. The CDR3 coding sequence is TGTGCCAGCAGCTTAGCGGTCTTTGACAGCACAGATACGCAGTATTTT.

The chain uses TRBV6-1 and TRBJ2-2; D tentatively fits TRBD1 or TRBD2 (5 bases each). V lost 11 bases to trimming and J lost 2 bases, with 15 bases between them. The CDR3 extends over 14 amino acids. The V gene's germline CDR1 is MNHNS and CDR2 SASEGT. DNA for the CDR3: TGTGCCGGAATCCGGGGACCAAACACCGGGGAGCTGTTTTTT. Protein sequence: CAGIRGPNTGELFF.

The chain carries TRBV28 and TRBJ2-1, with 11 nucleotides matching TRBD1. CDR1 and CDR2 (germline): MDHEN, SYDVKM. After removal of 6 bases from V and 12 bases from J, the junction contained 4 bases not matched to a gene. CDR3 size: 12 residues. The CDR3 region is CASRRTGGGQFF. As DNA, the CDR3 is TGTGCCAGCAGGCGGACAGGGGGCGGGCAGTTCTTC.

This clone was seen only once. The chain has TRBV2 and TRBJ1-1; 11 bases are shared with TRBD1. Per the germline V gene, CDR1 is SNHLY and CDR2 is FYNNEI. Trimming took 2 bases from V and 3 from J; bases not matched to a gene: 8. This CDR3 contains 17 residues. CDR3 protein: CASSEYEGQGDDTEAFF. The CDR3 region has the DNA TGTGCCAGCAGTGAATACGAGGGACAGGGGGATGACACTGAAGCTTTCTTT. Together with reference TRBV2 and TRBJ1-1, the CDR3 gives the full variable domain: EPEVTQTPSHQVTQMGQEVILRCVPISNHLYFYWYRQILGQKVEFLVSFYNNEISEKSEIFDDQFSVERPDGSNFTLKIRSTKLEDSAMYFCASSEYEGQGDDTEAFFGQGTRLTVV.

The chain is built from TRBV7-9 and TRBJ1-4, with 7 bases fitting TRBD1. The J segment lost 4 bases and the V segment lost 4 bases, leaving 12 bases of the junction unmatched. This CDR3 contains 17 residues. CDR1 is SEHNR, CDR2 FQNEAQ, per germline (reference sequence). The CDR3 DNA is TGTGCCAGCAGCTCCCCAGCAGGGGGGGGGAGTAATGAAAAACTGTTTTTT. Residues: CASSSPAGGGSNEKLFF.

The chain joins TRBV7-9 to TRBJ1-1; D not resolved. CDR1 is SEHNR and CDR2 is FQNEAQ in the germline V gene (reference sequence). V was trimmed by 1 base and J by 1 base, leaving 13 bases between them. The CDR3 has 16 residues. The CDR3, as DNA: TGTGCCAGCAGCTTAGGGCTGGACGGGCCGAACACTGAAGCTTTCTTT. Amino acids: CASSLGLDGPNTEAFF.